Listed below are T cell receptor beta chains from one sample, sequenced in a study of blood T cell repertoires in COVID-19. Clones were sequenced by immunoSEQ multiplex PCR, and TCRdb holds only the in-frame ones, with some missing. The repertoire holds 70,000 or so clones, with around 87% as singletons. Sequencing was performed on peripheral blood. Receptors were obtained from a woman of 80 years or more with active or convalescent COVID-19. CDR3s leave out the opening cysteine and the closing phenylalanine or tryptophan. A D gene is named only where the DNA matches it firmly.

V gene	J gene	D gene	CDR3 protein
TRBV6-2/TRBV6-3	TRBJ2-1	TRBD2	ASGPHRGESNEQF
TRBV20-1	TRBJ1-2	-	SASKGLPLA
TRBV15	TRBJ1-4	TRBD1	ATSRPVTGTYEKLF
TRBV2	TRBJ2-7	TRBD1	ASSEWDREDEQY
TRBV6-2/TRBV6-3	TRBJ1-2	TRBD1	ASSFDDRVGYT
TRBV13	TRBJ1-2	-	ASSSSSGALRANYGYT
TRBV3-1/TRBV3-2	TRBJ1-1	-	ASSTTGNTEAF
TRBV28	TRBJ2-3	TRBD1	ASRTGTGVTDTQY
TRBV4-1	TRBJ1-3	-	ASSQDGGYGNTIY
TRBV7-2	TRBJ2-7	TRBD2	ASSARAGLAGGEQY
TRBV19	TRBJ1-5	-	ASSIGDLHQPQH
TRBV11-3	TRBJ2-2	-	ASSLTGSWLTGELF
TRBV10-1	TRBJ1-1	-	ASSDQVATEAF
TRBV7-2	TRBJ2-3	-	ASSSLGPQTDTQY
TRBV28	TRBJ1-1	-	ASPPPALWGYTEAF
TRBV5-1	TRBJ1-2	-	ASSLITGTYYGYT
TRBV7-6	TRBJ1-4	TRBD1	ASSLGGTETNEKLF
TRBV28	TRBJ1-3	-	ASSSTARGPGNTIY
TRBV5-1	TRBJ1-6	-	ASSLDIGRGSPLH
TRBV30	TRBJ1-6	TRBD1	AWSVRGQGFHNSPLH
TRBV4-3	TRBJ1-2	-	ASSQDPDPGAYGYT
TRBV6-6	TRBJ2-7	TRBD2	ASSHPGGEQY
TRBV6-5	TRBJ1-4	-	ASSSRGAANEKLF
TRBV7-2	TRBJ1-6	-	ASSLGGRLSSYNSPLH
TRBV30	TRBJ2-3	TRBD2	AWSISGGDRTDTQY
TRBV15	TRBJ1-1	-	ATSRVPEIGLKFEAF
TRBV5-1	TRBJ2-5	-	ASSLDWEETQY
TRBV19	TRBJ1-2	-	ASSISAGASYGYT
TRBV6-1	TRBJ2-6	-	ASREPAYRSGANVLT
TRBV5-6	TRBJ1-2	-	ASSLAGHDGYT
TRBV20-1	TRBJ2-2	-	SASGAGELF
TRBV14	TRBJ1-1	-	ASSHRGGRAVWTEAF
TRBV20-1	TRBJ2-1	-	SARRRDEQF
TRBV5-1	TRBJ2-2	-	ASSYDRGGDTGELF
TRBV6-4	TRBJ1-6	-	ASSIPGADNSPLH
TRBV7-3	TRBJ1-1	-	ASSPQGYTEAF
TRBV5-1	TRBJ1-2	-	ASRPGGAANYGYT
TRBV5-1	TRBJ2-1	-	ASSLISDEQF
TRBV7-2	TRBJ1-5	-	ASSLGGRSNQPQH
TRBV28	TRBJ2-7	TRBD2	ASSFGEGGSYEQY
TRBV7-3	TRBJ2-1	-	ASRLYRVGNEQF
TRBV5-4	TRBJ2-1	TRBD2	ASKERGGAEQF
TRBV7-9	TRBJ2-7	-	ASSVGAYEQY
TRBV5-6	TRBJ1-1	-	ASSLEGWRAF